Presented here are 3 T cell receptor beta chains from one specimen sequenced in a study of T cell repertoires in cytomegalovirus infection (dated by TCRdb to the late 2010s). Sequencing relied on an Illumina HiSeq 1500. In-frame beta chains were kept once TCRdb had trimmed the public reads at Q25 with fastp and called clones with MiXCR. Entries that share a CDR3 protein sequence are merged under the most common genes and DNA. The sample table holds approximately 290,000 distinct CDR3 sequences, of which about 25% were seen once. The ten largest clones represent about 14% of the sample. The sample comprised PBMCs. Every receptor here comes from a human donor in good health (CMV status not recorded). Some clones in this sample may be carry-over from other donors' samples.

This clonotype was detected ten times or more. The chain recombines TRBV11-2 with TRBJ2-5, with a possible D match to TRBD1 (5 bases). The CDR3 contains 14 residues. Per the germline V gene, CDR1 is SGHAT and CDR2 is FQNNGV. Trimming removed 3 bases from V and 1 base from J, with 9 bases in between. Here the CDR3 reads CASSFTGRQETQYF. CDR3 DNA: TGTGCCAGCAGCTTTACAGGCCGCCAAGAGACCCAGTACTTC.

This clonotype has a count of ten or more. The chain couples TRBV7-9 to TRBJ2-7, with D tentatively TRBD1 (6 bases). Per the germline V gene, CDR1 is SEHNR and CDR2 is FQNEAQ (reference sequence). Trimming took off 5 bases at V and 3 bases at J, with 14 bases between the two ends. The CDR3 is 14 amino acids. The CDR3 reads CASSPTGTFYEQYF. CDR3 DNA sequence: TGTGCCAGCAGCCCCACGGGGACATTCTACGAGCAGTACTTC.

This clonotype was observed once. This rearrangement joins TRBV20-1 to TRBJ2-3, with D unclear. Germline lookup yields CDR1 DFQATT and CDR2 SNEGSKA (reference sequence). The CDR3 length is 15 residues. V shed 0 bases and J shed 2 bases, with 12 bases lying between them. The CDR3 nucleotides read TGCAGTGCTAGAGATCCATCCACGGCCACAGATACGCAGTATTTT. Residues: CSARDPSTATDTQYF.